This is a list of T cell receptor beta chains from one sample in a study of T cell responses to AZD1222 COVID-19 vaccine. Assay: immunoSEQ multiplex PCR; the TCRdb copy retains only in-frame clones and omits some. Of some 150,000 clones in the sample, 75% to 95% were seen once. Sample: peripheral blood, taken 28 days after the second AZD1222 dose. The source of these receptors is an adult who received the AZD1222 COVID-19 vaccine. CDR3s include the opening cysteine and the closing phenylalanine or tryptophan. A D gene is named only where the DNA matches it firmly. Not all rows give a size; the values are once, few, many and, for expanded clones, a class.

.	TRBJ2-7	TRBV15	.	CATSSGTSYEQYF	TGTGCCACCAGCAGTGGGACGTCCTACGAGCAGTACTTC
TRBD1	TRBJ2-7	TRBV13	.	CASSNDRGYEQYF	TGTGCCAGCAGCAACGACAGGGGGTACGAGCAGTACTTC
TRBD2	TRBJ2-2	TRBV5-4	.	CASSLDPSGSGGELFF	TGTGCCAGCAGCTTGGATCCTAGCGGGAGTGGCGGGGAGCTGTTTTTT
TRBD2	TRBJ2-5	TRBV11-2	.	CASSPMTSGRGETQYF	TGTGCCAGCAGCCCCATGACTAGCGGGAGAGGTGAGACCCAGTACTTC
TRBD1	TRBJ1-3	TRBV19	.	CASSADRGTGNTIYF	TGTGCCAGTAGTGCAGACAGGGGCACTGGAAACACCATATATTTT
.	TRBJ2-3	TRBV5-4	.	CASSRPSTDTQYF	TGTGCCAGCAGCCGACCAAGCACAGATACGCAGTATTTT
TRBD1	TRBJ2-1	TRBV5-1	.	CASSPGQGGGNEQFF	TGCGCCAGCAGCCCCGGACAGGGAGGTGGAAATGAGCAGTTCTTC
.	TRBJ1-1	TRBV6-5	once	CASSYSEEAGEAFF	TGTGCCAGCAGTTACTCAGAGGAGGCAGGGGAAGCTTTCTTT
.	TRBJ2-3	TRBV5-1	once	CASSFVGRPGTDTQYF	TGCGCCAGCAGCTTTGTGGGACGTCCTGGCACAGATACGCAGTATTTT
.	TRBJ1-4	TRBV18	.	CASSPARGGNEKLFF	TGTGCCAGCTCACCCGCCAGGGGAGGTAATGAAAAACTGTTTTTT
TRBD1	TRBJ1-2	TRBV29-1	.	CSVEGGQSTYGYTF	TGCAGCGTTGAAGGGGGACAGTCTACCTATGGCTACACCTTC
.	TRBJ2-7	TRBV28	.	CASSLTGSGSSYEQYF	TGTGCCAGCAGTTTAACCGGTAGCGGAAGCTCCTACGAGCAGTACTTC
TRBD1	TRBJ1-2	TRBV27	.	CASSLSGTGKSYGYTF	TGTGCCAGCAGTTTATCGGGGACAGGGAAGTCCTATGGCTACACCTTC
TRBD2	TRBJ2-1	TRBV13	.	CASSQGRSSGLGGQFF	TGTGCCAGCAGCCAAGGGCGTTCTAGCGGGCTCGGGGGGCAGTTCTTC
.	TRBJ1-2	TRBV6-5	.	CASTNKGNYGYTF	TGTGCCAGCACCAACAAGGGGAACTATGGCTACACCTTC
.	TRBJ2-2	TRBV5-4	.	CASSYLAGGRVGELFF	TGTGCCAGCAGTTATCTAGCTGGGGGGCGAGTCGGGGAGCTGTTTTTT
.	TRBJ1-2	TRBV10-2	.	CASSESAYGYTF	TGCGCCAGCAGTGAGTCAGCCTATGGCTACACCTTC
TRBD1	TRBJ1-2	TRBV18	.	CASSPGTGGHYGYTF	TGTGCCAGCTCACCCGGGACAGGGGGCCACTATGGCTACACCTTC